This T cell receptor (beta chain) was found in a study of shared clonotypes between healthy human individuals. Whole-study results and caveats: Measured sharing among donors was expected to vary with sequencing depth.

Deep level was the assay's run setting. DNA input for the unsorted PBMC replicate PCRs was roughly 330 ng, 31,000 or so T cell genomes. Here immunoSEQ multiplex PCR was the method, and the copy in TCRdb shows in-frame clones only, minus some. In the table there are about 530,000 clones, over 75% of which are singletons. Worth noting for this clone: Its antigen is still unknown.

Extraction of genomic DNA in unsorted samples used about 90 million PBMCs. CDR1 SGHRS and CDR2 YFSETQ come from the germline V gene. The CDR3 has 15 amino acids. The sequenced sample was PBMCs. The receptor was isolated from a woman in her thirties or forties in good health. Some clones in this sample may be carry-over from other donors' samples. The chain links TRBV5-1 to TRBJ2-5; 12 bases are a match to TRBD2. The assigned J gene may be wrong: the sequence end matches TRBJ2-7 better. The chain's CDR3 is CASSLGTSGDYEQYF. DNA for the CDR3: TGCGCCAGCAGCTTGGGGACTAGCGGGGACTACGAGCAGTACTTC.